This T cell receptor (beta chain) was sequenced for a study of CD8 T cells in Susac syndrome. Random hexamers served to reverse transcribe roughly 0.45 to 1 ug RNA. The CDR3 of TCR beta was amplified by immunoSEQ multiplex PCR across 54 Vbeta and 13 Jbeta. One entry per CDR3 protein results from TCRdb running MiXCR on the immunoSEQ multiplex PCR reads. Here the sample spans approximately 80,000 distinct CDR3 sequences, roughly 95% being singletons. Germline lookup yields CDR1 SEHNR and CDR2 FQNEAQ (reference sequence). This CDR3 has 14 amino acids. V was shortened by 4 bases and J by 3 bases, with 13 bases between the two germline ends.

The chain links TRBV7-9 to TRBJ2-7, with D perhaps TRBD1 (5 bases). The origin of this receptor is a human donor with Susac syndrome. Specimen: CD8+ T cells from PBMCs. CDR3 sequence (DNA): TGTGCCAGCAGCTCGCAGGGAAATAACTACGAGCAGTACTTC. This sequence encodes CASSSQGNNYEQYF.